This entry features one T cell receptor (beta chain) sequence. Its target is unknown. Generated by immunoSEQ multiplex PCR, the TCRdb table keeps only in-frame clones and is missing some. The sample holds roughly 26,000 clones; 92% are singletons and the top ten take approximately 1.1%. The data were taken from a study of B cell selection in AIRE deficiency. Regarding the study as a whole: Shorter CDR3s marked shared Treg sequences, biased toward few non-templated insertions.

Sorted regulatory T cells were CD4-positive, CD25-high and CD127-low or negative. CDR1 is SGDLS and CDR2 is YYNGEE in the germline V gene. The V and J ends lost 0 bases and 6 bases respectively, with 10 bases between them. The CDR3 runs 13 residues. Specimen: CD4+CD25+ Tregs sorted from PBMCs. This clonotype was sampled from a human donor in good health. This sequence joins TRBV9 and TRBJ2-7; possibly TRBD2 for D (5 bases). CDR3 DNA sequence: TGTGCCAGCAGCGTAGGTTCCGGGGTCGAGCAGTACTTC. Amino acid sequence: CASSVGSGVEQYF.